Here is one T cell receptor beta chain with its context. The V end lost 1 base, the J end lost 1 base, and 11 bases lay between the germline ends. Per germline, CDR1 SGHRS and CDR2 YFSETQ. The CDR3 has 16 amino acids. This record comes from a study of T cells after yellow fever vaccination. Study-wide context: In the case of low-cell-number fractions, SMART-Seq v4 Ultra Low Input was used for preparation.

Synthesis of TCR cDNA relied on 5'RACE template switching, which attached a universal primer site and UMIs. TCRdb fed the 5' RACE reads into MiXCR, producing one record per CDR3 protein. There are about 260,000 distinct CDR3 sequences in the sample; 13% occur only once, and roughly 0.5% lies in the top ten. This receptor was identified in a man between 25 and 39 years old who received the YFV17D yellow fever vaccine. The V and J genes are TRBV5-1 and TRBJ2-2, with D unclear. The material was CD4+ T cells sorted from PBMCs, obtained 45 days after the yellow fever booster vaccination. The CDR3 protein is CASSLQTVRNTGELFF. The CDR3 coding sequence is TGCGCCAGCAGCTTGCAGACGGTGAGGAACACCGGGGAGCTGTTTTTT.